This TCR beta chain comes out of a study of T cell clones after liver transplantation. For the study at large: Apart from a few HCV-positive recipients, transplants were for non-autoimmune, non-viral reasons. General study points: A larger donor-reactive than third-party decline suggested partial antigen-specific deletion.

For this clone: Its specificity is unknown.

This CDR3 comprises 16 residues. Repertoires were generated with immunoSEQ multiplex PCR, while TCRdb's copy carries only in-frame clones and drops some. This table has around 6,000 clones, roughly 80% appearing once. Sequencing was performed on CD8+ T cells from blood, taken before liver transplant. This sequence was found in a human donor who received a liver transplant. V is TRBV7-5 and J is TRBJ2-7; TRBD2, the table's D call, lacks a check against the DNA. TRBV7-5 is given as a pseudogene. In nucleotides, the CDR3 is TGTGCCAGCAGCCCGGAGGGGCGGACTAGCGGGAGAGAGCAGTACTTC. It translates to CASSPEGRTSGREQYF.